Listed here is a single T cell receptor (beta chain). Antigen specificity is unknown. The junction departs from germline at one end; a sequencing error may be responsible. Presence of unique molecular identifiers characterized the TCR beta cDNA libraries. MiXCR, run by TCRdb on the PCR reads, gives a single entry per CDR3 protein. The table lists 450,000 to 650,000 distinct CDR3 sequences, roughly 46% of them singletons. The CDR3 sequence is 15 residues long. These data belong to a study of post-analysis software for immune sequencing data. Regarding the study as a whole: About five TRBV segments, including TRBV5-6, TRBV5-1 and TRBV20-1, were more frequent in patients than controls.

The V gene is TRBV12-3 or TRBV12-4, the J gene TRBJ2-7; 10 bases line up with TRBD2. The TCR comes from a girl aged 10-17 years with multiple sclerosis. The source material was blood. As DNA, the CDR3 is TGTGCCAGCAGTTTTGTAGCGGGAGGATCCTCCGAGCAGTACTTC. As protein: CASSFVAGGSSEQYF.